This T cell receptor beta chain is from a study of T-cell memory formation after mild COVID-19. The ends were cut back, 8 bases at V and 1 base at J, with 7 bases in the middle. The CDR3 is made up of 12 amino acids. Germline V gene data show CDR1 as ENHRY and CDR2 as SYGVKD. Sample barcodes and UMIs were carried by the TCR alpha and TCR beta cDNA libraries that 5'RACE generated with constant-segment primers. Via MiXCR, TCRdb re-called the 5' RACE reads, giving one row per CDR3 protein. The sample yields some 330,000 distinct CDR3 sequences, 21% seen once. Overall study results and limits: Still unconfirmed is whether the second-wave clones peaking on day 37 recognized SARS-CoV-2. Later expanders leaned toward CD4+, whereas clones contracting from day 15 to 85 were balanced CD4/CD8. Contracting CD8+ clones were enriched in EMRA, CD4+ mainly in CM and EM.

To note about this clonotype: Its antigen is as yet unknown.

This sequence joins TRBV10-3 and TRBJ2-3, with D perhaps matching TRBD2 (5 bases). The clonotype comes from an adult woman who had mild COVID-19 (a few samples of this study predate the infection). Cell type and time point are not known. Material: PBMCs or a T cell subset sorted from them (not recorded which). The DNA of the CDR3 is TGTGCCATCGGAGGCGGCACAGATACGCAGTATTTT. Residues: CAIGGGTDTQYF.